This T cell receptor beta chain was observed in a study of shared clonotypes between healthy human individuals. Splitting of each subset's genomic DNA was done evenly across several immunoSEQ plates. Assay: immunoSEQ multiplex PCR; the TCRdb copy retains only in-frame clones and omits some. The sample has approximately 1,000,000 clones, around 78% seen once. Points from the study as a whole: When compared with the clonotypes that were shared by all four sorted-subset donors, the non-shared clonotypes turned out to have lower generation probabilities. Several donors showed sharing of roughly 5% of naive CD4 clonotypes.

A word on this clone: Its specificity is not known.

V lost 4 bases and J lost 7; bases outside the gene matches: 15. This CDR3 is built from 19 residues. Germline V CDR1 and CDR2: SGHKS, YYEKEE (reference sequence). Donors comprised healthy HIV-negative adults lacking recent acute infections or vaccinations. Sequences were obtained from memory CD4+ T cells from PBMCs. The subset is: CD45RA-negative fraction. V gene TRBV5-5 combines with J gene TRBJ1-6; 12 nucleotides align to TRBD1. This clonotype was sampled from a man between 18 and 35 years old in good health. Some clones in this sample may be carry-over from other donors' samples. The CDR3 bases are TGTGCCAGCAGCCTGAGGGTAATTGGGACAGGGGGCGCCAATTCACCCCTCCACTTT. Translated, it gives CASSLRVIGTGGANSPLHF.